The subject of this entry is one T cell receptor (beta chain). No antigen is known for it. These data are taken from a study of a mutant IDH1 vaccine in newly diagnosed glioma. The CDR3 loop spans 14 amino acids. The V and J ends lost 8 bases and 0 bases, in that order; junction bases with no gene match: 5. Germline V lookup: CDR1 LNHDA, CDR2 SQIVND (reference sequence). Time point denoted: week 23, last vaccination. One vaccine dose held 300 ug of mutant IDH1 20-mer peptide and came with topical imiquimod. Produced via immunoSEQ multiplex PCR; TCRdb's table is partial and in-frame only. This table has tens of thousands of clones, roughly 76% appearing once.

The clonotype originates from a middle-aged man with glioma. V gene TRBV19 combines with J gene TRBJ2-7; 9 positions agree with TRBD1. This sample comprised PBMCs, obtained from a glioma patient whose treatment included an IDH1 peptide vaccine. As DNA, the CDR3 is TGTGCCAGTCGCCGGGACAGGGCCTCCTACGAGCAGTACTTC. Its translation is CASRRDRASYEQYF.